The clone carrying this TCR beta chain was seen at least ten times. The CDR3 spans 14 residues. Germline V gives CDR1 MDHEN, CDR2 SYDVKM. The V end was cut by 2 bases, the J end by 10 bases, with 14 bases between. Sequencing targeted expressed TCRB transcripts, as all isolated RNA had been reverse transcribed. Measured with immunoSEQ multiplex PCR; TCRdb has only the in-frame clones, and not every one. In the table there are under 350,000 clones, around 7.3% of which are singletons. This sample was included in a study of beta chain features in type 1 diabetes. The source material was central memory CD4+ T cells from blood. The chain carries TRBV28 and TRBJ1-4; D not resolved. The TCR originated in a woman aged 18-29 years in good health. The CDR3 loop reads CASSLRAPRGKLFF. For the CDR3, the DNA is TGTGCCAGCAGTTTAAGAGCGCCGCGGGGAAAACTGTTTTTT.